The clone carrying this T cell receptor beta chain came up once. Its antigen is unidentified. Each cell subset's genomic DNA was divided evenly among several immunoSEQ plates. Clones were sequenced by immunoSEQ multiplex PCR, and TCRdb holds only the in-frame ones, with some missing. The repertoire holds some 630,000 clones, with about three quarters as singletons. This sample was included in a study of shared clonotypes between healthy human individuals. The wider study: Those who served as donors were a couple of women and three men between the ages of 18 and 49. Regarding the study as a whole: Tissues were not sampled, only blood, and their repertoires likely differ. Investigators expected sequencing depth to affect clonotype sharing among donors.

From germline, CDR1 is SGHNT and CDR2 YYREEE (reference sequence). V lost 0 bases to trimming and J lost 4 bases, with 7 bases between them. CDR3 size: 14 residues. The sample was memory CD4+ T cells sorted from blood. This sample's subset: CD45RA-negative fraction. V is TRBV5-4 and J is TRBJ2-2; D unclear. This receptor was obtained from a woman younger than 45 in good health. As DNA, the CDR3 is TGTGCCAGCAGCTTGGGTACGCGCACCGGGGAGCTGTTTTTT. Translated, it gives CASSLGTRTGELFF.